This TCR beta chain was documented in a study of CD8 T cells in Susac syndrome. A single count supports this clonotype. Its antigen is as yet unknown. CD8+ and CD4+ blood T cells underwent TCR beta sequencing. In contrast to the negatively isolated CD8+ and CD4+ T cells, TEMRA cells were FACS-enriched. Points from the study as a whole: CD4+ repertoires of Susac syndrome patients lacked detectable clonal expansion.

After extraction with the RNeasy kit, about 0.5 to 1 ug of the RNA was reverse transcribed using random hexamers. Across 54 Vbeta and 13 Jbeta, immunoSEQ multiplex PCR amplified TCR beta CDR3. TCRdb redid the calling of the immunoSEQ multiplex PCR reads with MiXCR, one entry per CDR3 protein. Among about 200,000 distinct CDR3 sequences listed, about 91% were seen once. The CDR3 is made up of 14 amino acids. The V end lost 7 bases, the J end lost 0 bases, and 13 bases lay between the germline ends. CDR1 and CDR2 from the germline V gene are SQVTM and ANQGSEA. Sequenced material: CD4+ T cells from PBMCs. This receptor was obtained from a human donor with Susac syndrome. This rearrangement joins TRBV29-1 to TRBJ2-1; D possibly corresponds to TRBD2 (6 bases). CDR3 DNA: TGCAGCGCTTTAGCGGTCAACTCCTACAATGAGCAGTTCTTC. This codes for CSALAVNSYNEQFF.